These T cell receptor beta chains were read from a single sample in a study of T cells in Graves' hyperthyroidism and ophthalmopathy. TCRdb passed the multiplex PCR reads through MiXCR, listing each CDR3 protein once. The data hold around 50,000 distinct CDR3 sequences, with 48% observed a single time. Sample: blood. The receptors here all came from a woman aged 45-60 years with Graves' ophthalmopathy. CDR3s include the opening cysteine and the closing phenylalanine or tryptophan. Fields, in order: J gene, V gene, CDR3 protein.

TRBJ2-5 | TRBV7-6 | CASSYSRLAGQETQYF
TRBJ2-7 | TRBV5-4 | CASSLGSGSYEQYF
TRBJ2-2 | TRBV10-1 | CAGLELFF
TRBJ2-6 | TRBV27 | CATRFSGANVLTF
TRBJ2-1 | TRBV9 | CASSVESLYNEQFF
TRBJ2-1 | TRBV2 | CASRLSGNNEQFF
TRBJ2-1 | TRBV29-1 | CSLVGGNEQFF
TRBJ2-2 | TRBV20-1 | CSAYRDRDTGELFF
TRBJ2-5 | TRBV20-1 | CSARLGLTQYF
TRBJ1-2 | TRBV24-1 | CATSDSGRVGYTF
TRBJ2-1 | TRBV24-1 | CATSDTSGGNRNEQFF
TRBJ1-1 | TRBV7-8 | CASRKPGGTEAFF
TRBJ2-3 | TRBV20-1 | CSASRDSGSRDTQYF
TRBJ2-7 | TRBV4-1 | CASSQGAGLTYEQYF
TRBJ1-2 | TRBV5-5 | CASSLEGWAGYTF
TRBJ1-1 | TRBV5-1 | CASSPGDRNPEAFF
TRBJ1-1 | TRBV20-1 | CSVPRDRGTEAFF
TRBJ2-7 | TRBV7-6 | CASSPTGTSYEQYF
TRBJ2-5 | TRBV7-9 | CASSPGDTRETQYF
TRBJ1-5 | TRBV20-1 | CSARGTENQPQHF
TRBJ2-1 | TRBV20-1 | CSAPTGTIDGQLF
TRBJ2-7 | TRBV29-1 | CSVDPGTQADGSYEQYF
TRBJ2-5 | TRBV5-1 | CASSPGVAEETQYF
TRBJ2-3 | TRBV19 | CASSGDGGRSTDTQYF
TRBJ2-2 | TRBV6-1 | CASAGPNTGELFF
TRBJ2-5 | TRBV24-1 | CATSATSGQETQYF
TRBJ2-3 | TRBV9 | CASRAGVDSTDTQYF
TRBJ2-1 | TRBV20-1 | CSADGATNSYNEQFF
TRBJ2-5 | TRBV25-1 | CASSEYGGSGTQYF
TRBJ2-7 | TRBV7-9 | CASSFTGTSVAYEQYF
TRBJ1-5 | TRBV2 | CASVTGEGQPQHF
TRBJ2-3 | TRBV5-6 | CASSLKTGGGGTDAQYF
TRBJ2-7 | TRBV7-6 | CASSSGPNYEQYF
TRBJ1-1 | TRBV9 | CASSQSSSRRGTEAFF
TRBJ1-1 | TRBV24-1 | CATSDLGGGTEAFF
TRBJ1-3 | TRBV7-2 | CASSLSAGGSSSGNTIYF
TRBJ2-7 | TRBV11-2 | CASSPTDILAYEQYF
TRBJ2-1 | TRBV5-4 | CASSLATRTRGEQFF
TRBJ1-6 | TRBV7-3 | CASSPGLAGDTNNSPLHF
TRBJ1-3 | TRBV9 | CASSEGTPSSGNTIYF
TRBJ1-1 | TRBV28 | CASSFRRNTEAFF
TRBJ2-2 | TRBV28 | CASARGDTNTGELFF
TRBJ2-7 | TRBV2 | CASSGVELAGDEQYF
TRBJ2-5 | TRBV5-4 | CASSLRGSVETQYF
TRBJ2-1 | TRBV5-1 | CASSLAGGGQGEQFF
TRBJ2-5 | TRBV20-1 | CSARLAANEETQYF
TRBJ2-3 | TRBV7-8 | CASSLGSTATYTQYF
TRBJ1-1 | TRBV5-8 | CASSLALNTEAFF
TRBJ1-1 | TRBV7-2 | CASSQDRNTEAFF
TRBJ2-5 | TRBV15 | CATSRAVRGDQPQYF